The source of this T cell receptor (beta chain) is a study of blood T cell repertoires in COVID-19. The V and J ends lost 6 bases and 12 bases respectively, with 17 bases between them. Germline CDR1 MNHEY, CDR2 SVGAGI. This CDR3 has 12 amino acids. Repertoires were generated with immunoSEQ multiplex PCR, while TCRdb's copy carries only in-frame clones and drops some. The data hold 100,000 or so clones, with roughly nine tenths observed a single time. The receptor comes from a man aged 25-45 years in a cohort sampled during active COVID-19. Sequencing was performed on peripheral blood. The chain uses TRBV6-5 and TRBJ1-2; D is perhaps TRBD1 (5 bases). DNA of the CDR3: TGTGCCAGCAGCCCCTTTCAGGGTCACAACACCTTC. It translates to CASSPFQGHNTF.